Below are 27 T cell receptor beta chains sequenced from a single sample in a study of shared clonotypes between healthy human individuals. TCRdb keeps only in-frame clones here, not all; method: immunoSEQ multiplex PCR. The data show under 650,000 clones, about 96% seen once. Specimen: naive CD4+ T cells sorted from blood. Subset described: CD45RA+ positively selected. The source is a woman aged 25 to 39 in good health.

V gene TRBV19 combines with J gene TRBJ1-4; D remains unclear. The CDR3 runs to 14 residues. Germline-derived CDR1 and CDR2 are LNHDA and SQIVND (reference sequence). V was pared by 3 bases and J by 3 bases, with 8 bases between. The CDR3 region is CASSMRSANEKLFF. The CDR3 nucleotides read TGTGCCAGTAGTATGAGGAGCGCTAATGAAAAACTGTTTTTT.

V usage is TRBV6-1 and J usage is TRBJ1-2; D is unresolved. The CDR3 runs 12 residues. V lost 7 bases and J 4 bases, leaving 10 bases between the germline ends. Germline CDR1 is MNHNS and CDR2 is SASEGT. The CDR3 loop reads CASTRVFYGYTF. In DNA, the CDR3 is TGTGCCAGCACGAGGGTCTTCTATGGCTACACCTTC.

This chain uses TRBV10-2 with TRBJ2-1; 9 nucleotides line up with TRBD2. CDR3 length: 15 residues. The germline CDR1 and CDR2 sequences are WSHSY and SAAADI. The V segment lost 4 bases and the J segment 4 bases; nucleotides outside the gene matches: 5. The CDR3 is CASSGEREEYNEQFF. The CDR3 nucleotides read TGCGCCAGCAGTGGGGAGCGGGAGGAATACAATGAGCAGTTCTTC.

The chain is built from TRBV7-9 and TRBJ1-6, with D possibly being TRBD1 (5 bases). CDR3 size: 16 residues. The germline gives CDR1 SEHNR, CDR2 FQNEAQ (reference sequence). V shed 7 bases and J shed 8 bases, with 21 bases lying between them. For the CDR3, the DNA is TGTGCCAGCATCTCTCACGGGGCGCGGGTCGATTCACCCCTCCACTTT. The encoded protein is CASISHGARVDSPLHF.

The rearrangement links TRBV4-2 to TRBJ2-3; D perhaps matches TRBD2 (6 bases). Trimming took 5 bases from V and 1 from J, leaving 13 bases between them. There are 15 residues in the CDR3. Germline CDR1 and CDR2: LGHNA and YNFKEQ. CDR3 amino acids: CASSLAVAGTDTQYF. The DNA of the CDR3 is TGTGCCAGCAGCTTGGCCGTAGCGGGCACAGATACGCAGTATTTT.

The chain has TRBV10-2 and TRBJ2-7, with TRBD2 matching over 12 bases. J gave up 2 bases and V 2 bases, and 7 bases lay outside the gene matches. The CDR3 extends over 17 amino acids. CDR1 WSHSY and CDR2 SAAADI come from the germline V gene. CDR3 residues: CASSEAPTSGGTYEQYF. The CDR3 nucleotides read TGCGCCAGCAGTGAGGCTCCTACTAGCGGGGGGACCTACGAGCAGTACTTC.

The chain employs TRBV14 and TRBJ2-1; unclear D gene. Germline loops: CDR1 SGHDN, CDR2 FVKESK. CDR3 length equals 12 residues. V was pared by 4 bases and J by 7 bases, with 8 bases between. The CDR3 loop reads CASSPPGNEQFF. The DNA for the CDR3 is TGTGCCAGCAGCCCCCCAGGTAATGAGCAGTTCTTC.

The genes are TRBV5-8 and TRBJ2-6, with D uncertain. The CDR3 loop spans 16 amino acids. Germline V gene sequence: CDR1 SGHTS, CDR2 YDEGEE. V lost 4 bases to trimming and J lost 0 bases, with 11 bases between them. CDR3 bases: TGTGCCAGCAGCCGCCGGTCCCACTCTGGGGCCAACGTCCTGACTTTC. As protein: CASSRRSHSGANVLTF.

The chain recombines TRBV5-1 with TRBJ2-5; maybe TRBD1 (5 bases). Trimming shortened V by 1 base and J by 5 bases, and 12 bases separated the two germline ends. CDR1 and CDR2 from the germline V gene are SGHRS and YFSETQ. CDR3 length: 14 residues. Here the CDR3 reads CASSLPQTVETQYF. The CDR3 DNA follows: TGCGCCAGCAGCTTGCCACAGACAGTGGAGACCCAGTACTTC.

The chain links TRBV28 to TRBJ1-3, with D maybe TRBD1 (6 bases). Germline assignment: CDR1 MDHEN and CDR2 SYDVKM. Trimming took 0 bases from V and 0 from J, leaving 9 bases between them. The CDR3 contains 16 residues. The CDR3 region has the DNA TGTGCCAGCAGTTTATGGGAACAGGGCTCTGGAAACACCATATATTTT. Translation gives CASSLWEQGSGNTIYF.

V gene TRBV7-9 combines with J gene TRBJ2-1; 10 nucleotides agree with TRBD1. Unmatched junction bases numbered 10, after V lost 5 bases and J lost 3 bases. Germline V gene data show CDR1 as SEHNR and CDR2 as FQNEAQ (reference sequence). This CDR3 is built from 17 residues. The CDR3 loop reads CASSLFRDRGIYNEQFF. The CDR3, as DNA: TGTGCCAGCAGCCTATTCCGGGACAGGGGAATCTACAATGAGCAGTTCTTC.

The chain is built from TRBV4-1 and TRBJ2-7, with TRBD1 matching 10 bases. This CDR3 is 16 amino acids long. V gave up 3 bases and J gave up 3 bases; unmatched junction bases: 8. The V gene's germline CDR1 is MGHRA and CDR2 YSYEKL. The CDR3 region has the DNA TGCGCCAGCAGCCATCTGACAGGGGGCGATTACTACGAGCAGTACTTC. Residues: CASSHLTGGDYYEQYF.

The chain is built from TRBV11-2 and TRBJ2-7; 12 nucleotides match TRBD2. The J segment lost 6 bases and the V segment lost 4 bases, leaving 13 bases of the junction unmatched. Germline CDR1 reads SGHAT; CDR2 reads FQNNGV. The CDR3 runs to 17 residues. The CDR3 nucleotides are TGTGCCAGCAGCTCCGGCCTAGCGGGAGGGCCGGGAGTCGAGCAGTACTTC. This translates into CASSSGLAGGPGVEQYF.

The chain uses TRBV19 and TRBJ2-5; 8 nucleotides line up with TRBD1. The V and J ends lost 4 bases and 4 bases, in that order; junction bases with no gene match: 8. Germline V CDR1 and CDR2: LNHDA, SQIVND (reference sequence). This CDR3 is built from 15 residues. CDR3 in amino acids: CASSTLGQGPETQYF. The CDR3, as DNA: TGTGCCAGTAGTACTCTCGGACAGGGACCAGAGACCCAGTACTTC.

V usage is TRBV28 and J usage is TRBJ1-1; D ambiguous. V shed 7 bases and J shed 5 bases, with 17 bases lying between them. The CDR3 spans 14 residues. Germline V gives CDR1 MDHEN, CDR2 SYDVKM. The CDR3 DNA is TGTGCCAGCACCCGGGAAAGAAGACGAACTGAAGCTTTCTTT. It codes for CASTRERRRTEAFF.

This clone appeared a single time. CDR3 DNA: TGTGCCAGTATCCCGTGGGGGGCCGATGAAAAACTGTTTTTT. As protein: CASIPWGADEKLFF. The chain has TRBV28 and TRBJ1-4; weak D call: TRBD1 (6 bases). The germline V and J ends were trimmed by 9 bases and 6 bases, with 17 bases remaining between them. The CDR3 loop spans 14 amino acids. Looked up from germline, CDR1 is MDHEN and CDR2 is SYDVKM.

The rearrangement joins TRBV6-5 to TRBJ2-5; no clear D. V lost 4 bases and J 4 bases, leaving 10 bases between the germline ends. The CDR3 is made up of 13 amino acids. Germline V gives CDR1 MNHEY, CDR2 SVGAGI. Here the CDR3 reads CASSSEVLETQYF. The CDR3 coding sequence is TGTGCCAGCAGTTCCGAGGTTTTAGAGACCCAGTACTTC.

V and J are TRBV11-3 and TRBJ2-7; TRBD1 is a possible D gene (5 bases). CDR3 length equals 13 residues. In germline, CDR1 is SGHNT, CDR2 YENEEA. V was clipped by 1 base and J by 7 bases, with 11 bases between them. For the CDR3, the DNA is TGTGCCAGCAGCTTAGGGGCAGGGCGGGAGCAGTACTTC. Encoded protein: CASSLGAGREQYF.

The chain couples TRBV11-2 to TRBJ2-7; 12 bases map to TRBD2. Unmatched junction bases numbered 6, after V lost 3 bases and J lost 3 bases. Germline V lookup: CDR1 SGHAT, CDR2 FQNNGV. The CDR3 has 16 residues. In DNA form, the CDR3 reads TGTGCCAGCAGCTTTCGACTAGCGGGGGCCGACTACGAGCAGTACTTC. It is translated as CASSFRLAGADYEQYF.

This sequence joins TRBV7-9 and TRBJ2-7; 9 bases map to TRBD1. V gave up 5 bases and J gave up 4 bases; unmatched junction bases: 9. The CDR3 loop spans 15 amino acids. Germline CDR1 is SEHNR and CDR2 is FQNEAQ (reference sequence). The DNA of the CDR3 is TGTGCCAGCAGCCAACCGGGACAGGGACGGTACGAGCAGTACTTC. Translated: CASSQPGQGRYEQYF.

The J gene is TRBJ2-7, the V gene TRBV2; TRBD2 aligns across 15 bases. The CDR3 is made up of 21 amino acids. Germline CDR1 is SNHLY and CDR2 is FYNNEI. The V segment lost 8 bases and the J segment 4 bases; nucleotides outside the gene matches: 24. CDR3 nucleotides: TGTGCCAGCTCCGGACTAGCGGGAGGGCAAATTCGGTCGTTGGGCCCATACGAGCAGTACTTC. As protein: CASSGLAGGQIRSLGPYEQYF. The whole variable domain, remainder taken from reference TRBV2 and TRBJ2-7, is EPEVTQTPSHQVTQMGQEVILRCVPISNHLYFYWYRQILGQKVEFLVSFYNNEISEKSEIFDDQFSVERPDGSNFTLKIRSTKLEDSAMYFCASSGLAGGQIRSLGPYEQYFGPGTRLTVT.

This clone occurred once. The chain uses TRBV19 and TRBJ2-7, with 10 bases fitting TRBD2. Trimming took 5 bases from V and 5 from J; bases not matched to a gene: 15. CDR3 length: 17 amino acids. Looked up from germline, CDR1 is LNHDA and CDR2 is SQIVND (reference sequence). CDR3 protein: CASSLPRSGRAEDEQYF. As DNA, the CDR3 is TGTGCCAGTAGTCTCCCCCGAAGCGGGAGGGCCGAGGACGAGCAGTACTTC.

This chain joins TRBV4-1 and TRBJ1-2; possible D gene TRBD1, 5 bases. There are 14 residues in the CDR3. Germline V CDR1 and CDR2: MGHRA, YSYEKL. With 8 bases removed from V and 4 bases from J, the gap between germline ends came to 17 bases. CDR3 nucleotides: TGCGCCAGCTCCGGAGGGACCGAGGGCTATGGCTACACCTTC. Residues: CASSGGTEGYGYTF.

The chain has TRBV10-2 and TRBJ1-2, with TRBD1 as a possible D gene (6 bases). The CDR3 is 16 residues long. The V end lost 2 bases, the J end lost 4 bases, and 17 bases lay between the germline ends. Germline lookup yields CDR1 WSHSY and CDR2 SAAADI. The CDR3 DNA sequence: TGCGCCAGCAGTGAGGCCCCACAGGGTGGCGGCTATGGCTACACCTTC. It yields the protein CASSEAPQGGGYGYTF.

The gene calls are TRBV5-6 and TRBJ1-6, with D tentatively TRBD1 (6 bases). Germline V gene lookup returns CDR1 SGHDT and CDR2 YYEEEE. The germline V and J ends were trimmed by 5 bases and 0 bases, with 15 bases remaining between them. The CDR3 loop spans 17 amino acids. The chain's CDR3 is CASSRTQGSSYNSPLHF. As DNA, the CDR3 is TGTGCCAGCAGTCGAACACAGGGCAGCTCCTATAATTCACCCCTCCACTTT.

J is TRBJ2-7 and V is TRBV10-1; D remains unclear. V dropped 0 bases and J dropped 3 bases, with 12 bases sitting between them. This CDR3 region has 15 residues. CDR1 WNHNN and CDR2 SYGVQD come from the germline V gene (reference sequence). The CDR3 protein is CASSESADSYYEQYF. Here the CDR3 DNA reads TGCGCCAGCAGTGAGTCGGCGGATAGCTACTACGAGCAGTACTTC.

The chain links TRBV28 to TRBJ2-7, with TRBD1 matching 7 bases. The V segment lost 6 bases and the J segment 5 bases; nucleotides outside the gene matches: 4. CDR3 length: 12 amino acids. Germline assignment: CDR1 MDHEN and CDR2 SYDVKM. The CDR3 sequence is CASRLTGDEQYF. CDR3 DNA: TGTGCCAGCAGGTTAACAGGGGACGAGCAGTACTTC.